The rows below give T cell receptor beta chains drawn from one sample of a study of blood T cell repertoires in COVID-19. Method: immunoSEQ multiplex PCR; TCRdb's copy keeps in-frame clones and lacks some. The sample yields tens of thousands of clones, 83% seen once. The specimen sequenced was peripheral blood. The origin of the receptors is a man between 50 and 59 years old with acute or convalescent COVID-19. CDR3s include the opening cysteine and the closing phenylalanine or tryptophan. A D gene is named only where the DNA matches it firmly. Clone sizes are given selectively: once, few, many, or a class where the clone is expanded.

d_gene	v_gene	abundance	j_gene	CDR3nt	CDR3aa
TRBD1	TRBV5-6	-	TRBJ2-7	TGTGCCAGCATAAGGGACAGGACGGACGAGCAGTACTTC	CASIRDRTDEQYF
TRBD1	TRBV15	-	TRBJ2-7	TGTGCCACCAGCCCCGAGGCAGGGGGATGGCACGAGCAGTACTTC	CATSPEAGGWHEQYF
-	TRBV7-7	-	TRBJ1-2	TGTGCCAGCAGCTTAAATGATGCAGGGGATGGCTACACCTTC	CASSLNDAGDGYTF
-	TRBV2	once	TRBJ2-7	TGTGCCAGCAGTCAGGAGGCAGGAAAGTTCCTCGAGCAGTACTTC	CASSQEAGKFLEQYF
TRBD1	TRBV5-1	-	TRBJ2-5	TGCGCCAGCAGCTTGGTCGGGACAGGGCAAGAGACCCAGTACTTC	CASSLVGTGQETQYF
-	TRBV27	once	TRBJ2-1	TGTGCCAGCAGTTTAAGTTTTAGCGTTGATGAGCAGTTCTTC	CASSLSFSVDEQFF
-	TRBV5-1	-	TRBJ2-2	TGCGCCAGCAGCCCGGGGGATATAACCGGGGAGCTGTTTTTT	CASSPGDITGELFF
TRBD2	TRBV3-1/TRBV3-2	-	TRBJ2-3	TGTGCCAGCAGCCAAGATAGCGGGGGGTACGATACGCAGTATTTT	CASSQDSGGYDTQYF
-	TRBV18	few	TRBJ1-2	TGTGCCAGCTCACCACCGTCCGGGATCTATGGCTACACCTTC	CASSPPSGIYGYTF
TRBD2	TRBV19	-	TRBJ2-1	TGTGCCAGTACAGCGGGGAGGTTCTACAATGAGCAGTTCTTC	CASTAGRFYNEQFF
-	TRBV2	-	TRBJ2-4	TGTGCCAGCATGCTGGGCAGGGTAGACATTCAGTACTTC	CASMLGRVDIQYF
-	TRBV9	-	TRBJ2-2	TGTGCCAGCAGCGTAGTATCCGCGAACACCGGGGAGCTGTTTTTT	CASSVVSANTGELFF
TRBD1	TRBV5-6	-	TRBJ1-5	TGTGCCAGCAGCCTAACAGGGGGCCAGCCCCAGCATTTT	CASSLTGGQPQHF
-	TRBV11-3	-	TRBJ2-3	TGTGCCAGCAGCCACTCCGACAGCTCAGATACGCAGTATTTT	CASSHSDSSDTQYF
-	TRBV28	few	TRBJ2-7	TGTGCCAGCACCTCAGAGTCGGGGTATGAGGTCGACGAGCAGTACTTC	CASTSESGYEVDEQYF
TRBD2	TRBV7-9	-	TRBJ2-5	TGTGCCAGCAGCTTGGGACTAGCGGGAGTAACACAGACCCAGTACTTC	CASSLGLAGVTQTQYF
-	TRBV4-1	-	TRBJ1-4	TGCGCCAGCAGCCAACGGGATAAGGCTAATGAAAAACTGTTTTTT	CASSQRDKANEKLFF
-	TRBV5-4	-	TRBJ1-1	TGTGCCAGCAGCGCACGGGGGGGCCTTGAAGCTTTCTTT	CASSARGGLEAFF
-	TRBV10-3	-	TRBJ2-2	TGTGCCATCAAAACAGGGCTGAACACCGGGGAGCTGTTTTTT	CAIKTGLNTGELFF
-	TRBV3-1/TRBV3-2	-	TRBJ1-5	TGTGCCAGCAGCCAAGATTTCTCAGGGAATCAGCCCCAGCATTTT	CASSQDFSGNQPQHF
TRBD1	TRBV7-2	-	TRBJ1-2	TGTGCCAGCAGCTTAGCGAGTGGACAGGGGGCGCGCGGCTACACCTTC	CASSLASGQGARGYTF
-	TRBV7-2	once	TRBJ2-5	TGTGCCAGCAGCTTATACGGGTCAGAGACCCAGTACTTC	CASSLYGSETQYF
TRBD2	TRBV10-3	-	TRBJ2-7	TGTGCCATCAGTGGAGGGACTAACTACGAGCAGTACTTC	CAISGGTNYEQYF
-	TRBV6-5	-	TRBJ1-1	TGTGCCAGCAGTCCACAGGGTTCGGCGAACACTGAAGCTTTCTTT	CASSPQGSANTEAFF
-	TRBV2	-	TRBJ2-7	TGTGCCAGCAGAGCAACAGGTGCCCACGAGCAGTACTTC	CASRATGAHEQYF
TRBD1	TRBV27	-	TRBJ1-1	TGTGCCAGCAGTACCACGGACAGGGGGCGATTTACTGAAGCTTTCTTT	CASSTTDRGRFTEAFF
TRBD1	TRBV5-1	-	TRBJ1-2	TGCGCCAGCAGCCCCCTCCGGCCACAGGGGGCTTTCTATGGCTACACCTTC	CASSPLRPQGAFYGYTF
-	TRBV2	-	TRBJ2-3	TGTGCCAGCAGTGAGTTTGGCCTAGAGAGCCATACGCAGTATTTT	CASSEFGLESHTQYF
TRBD1	TRBV30	-	TRBJ2-2	TGTGCCTGGAGTAGGCAGGGGGCCGGGGAGCTGTTTTTT	CAWSRQGAGELFF
TRBD1	TRBV7-9	-	TRBJ1-2	TGTGCCAGCAGACACCAGGGACAGGGGGTTGGGGCTGGCTACACCTTC	CASRHQGQGVGAGYTF
TRBD2	TRBV7-8	-	TRBJ2-1	TGTGCCAGCAGCTCTAGCGGGGGGAACTACAATGAGCAGTTCTTC	CASSSSGGNYNEQFF
-	TRBV7-9	-	TRBJ1-4	TGTGCCAGCAGCCCGATGGGAGGGTTTGAAAAACTGTTTTTT	CASSPMGGFEKLFF
TRBD1	TRBV27	-	TRBJ1-5	TGTGCCAGCAGCCTAGGGGGCGATCAGCCCCAGCATTTT	CASSLGGDQPQHF
TRBD1	TRBV10-1	-	TRBJ2-2	TGCGCCAGCAGTGATGGGGGGGGACAGGGGGCAACTGGGGAGCTGTTTTTT	CASSDGGGQGATGELFF
-	TRBV11-2	-	TRBJ1-2	TGTGCCAGCAGCCAAGGGGGGGTTATCTATGGCTACACCTTC	CASSQGGVIYGYTF
TRBD2	TRBV6-2/TRBV6-3	-	TRBJ2-1	TGTGCCAGCAGTTATCGACTAGCGGGGGGCCCGGGGGATGAGCAGTTCTTC	CASSYRLAGGPGDEQFF
-	TRBV5-4	-	TRBJ2-1	TGTGCCAGCAGTTCCACTCTAAGCTCCTACAATGAGCAGTTCTTC	CASSSTLSSYNEQFF
TRBD1	TRBV6-5	few	TRBJ1-2	TGTGCCAGCAGTCTGGGACAGGGGCCTGGCTACACCTTC	CASSLGQGPGYTF